The TCR beta chain under discussion was sequenced for a study of STAT5B mutations in CD4+ large granular lymphocyte leukemia. The germline V and J ends were trimmed by 5 bases and 1 base, with 11 bases remaining between them. The CDR3 is made up of 14 amino acids. Germline loops: CDR1 LNHDA, CDR2 SQIVND (reference sequence). The assay was immunoSEQ multiplex PCR, and TCRdb's table has in-frame clones only and misses some. Among some 51,000 clones listed, about 80% were seen once. Buffy coats from healthy blood donors served as controls. This clonotype was obtained from a human donor in good health. The chain links TRBV19 to TRBJ1-2; D is perhaps TRBD1 (6 bases). Sequenced input: CD4+ T cells from blood buffy coats. The CDR3 DNA reads as TGTGCCAGTAGTCCCCGGACAGTTAACTATGGCTACACCTTC. This gives the protein CASSPRTVNYGYTF.